The 10 T cell receptor beta chains reported below all come from one sample, sequenced in a study of regulatory and conventional T cells in RAG deficiency. Blood CD4+ CD25-low CD127-high conventional T cells supplied the genomic DNA template. Profiled with immunoSEQ multiplex PCR; TCRdb holds only in-frame clones, not every one. Among approximately 35,000 clones listed, about 80% were seen once. This sample also belongs to another study, concerning regulatory T cells. From that report: Amplification used 52 TRBV primers and 13 TRBJ primers.

The sequenced material came from CD4+ effector T cells sorted from blood. The origin of the receptors is a human donor in good health.

V usage is TRBV9 and J usage is TRBJ1-5; possible D gene TRBD1, 5 bases. This CDR3 is built from 12 residues. Trimming pared 2 bases from V and 5 bases from J, leaving 5 bases between. Germline V CDR1 and CDR2: SGDLS, YYNGEE. The CDR3 reads CASSVGDQPQHF. CDR3 in DNA: TGTGCCAGCAGCGTGGGGGATCAGCCCCAGCATTTT. The variable domain in full, with the rest retrieved from reference TRBV9 and TRBJ1-5, is DSGVTQTPKHLITATGQRVTLRCSPRSGDLSVYWYQQSLDQGLQFLIQYYNGEERAKGNILERFSAQQFPDLHSELNLSSLELGDSALYFCASSVGDQPQHFGDGTRLSIL.

The gene calls are TRBV5-8 and TRBJ2-2, with 10 bases aligning to TRBD2. Per the germline V gene, CDR1 is SGHTS and CDR2 is YDEGEE. The CDR3 length is 16 residues. V gave up 3 bases and J gave up 4 bases; unmatched junction bases: 6. This CDR3 is CASSSGLAAFTGELFF. CDR3 nucleotide sequence: TGTGCCAGCAGCTCTGGACTAGCGGCATTCACCGGGGAGCTGTTTTTT.

The V gene is TRBV5-4, the J gene TRBJ1-3; no reliable D call. The ends were cut back, 4 bases at V and 2 bases at J, with 16 bases in the middle. The CDR3 is 16 amino acids. Germline assignment: CDR1 SGHNT and CDR2 YYREEE (reference sequence). In DNA, the CDR3 is TGTGCCAGCAGCCTTGAACCTCAGACTACTGGAAACACCATATATTTT. Translated: CASSLEPQTTGNTIYF. Variable domain in full (rest from reference TRBV5-4 and TRBJ1-3): ETGVTQSPTHLIKTRGQQVTLRCSSQSGHNTVSWYQQALGQGPQFIFQYYREEENGRGNFPPRFSGLQFPNYSSELNVNALELDDSALYLCASSLEPQTTGNTIYFGEGSWLTVV.

As to this clone: The germline gene is not matched at one end of the junction; a read error may be the cause. The V and J genes are TRBV12-5 and TRBJ2-7; TRBD1 matches at 9 bases. The germline V gene has CDR1 LGHNT and CDR2 FRNRAP. CDR3 length: 14 residues. For the CDR3, the DNA is TGTGCTAGTGGTCGGGGACAGGGCTCCAACGAGCAGTACTTC. Translating it yields CASGRGQGSNEQYF.

The chain uses TRBV7-2 and TRBJ2-5; the match to TRBD2 covers 13 bases. The junction had 6 bases not matched to a gene; V was cut back by 1 base and J by 4 bases. The germline gives CDR1 SGHTA, CDR2 FQGNSA. The CDR3 spans 17 residues. The DNA for the CDR3 is TGTGCCAGCAGCTTAGTACTAGCGGGGGGGCTACGAGAGACCCAGTACTTC. Translating gives CASSLVLAGGLRETQYF.

J is TRBJ1-1 and V is TRBV19, with a tentative D call TRBD1 (6 bases). With 6 bases removed from V and 3 bases from J, the gap between germline ends came to 11 bases. Per germline, CDR1 LNHDA and CDR2 SQIVND (reference sequence). CDR3 size: 13 residues. DNA of the CDR3: TGTGCCAGTAGCGACAGGATGTACACTGAAGCTTTCTTT. Translated, it gives CASSDRMYTEAFF.

The chain recombines TRBV14 with TRBJ2-5; the D gene could be TRBD1 or TRBD2 (5 bases each). Germline V CDR1 and CDR2: SGHDN, FVKESK. CDR3 length: 17 residues. V gave up 0 bases and J gave up 5 bases, with 19 bases separating them. The CDR3 nucleotides read TGTGCCAGCAGCCAAGACCCGTGGCCGGGACCCCCGGAGACCCAGTACTTC. Translated, it gives CASSQDPWPGPPETQYF.

This chain connects TRBV6-5 to TRBJ1-1, with D unclear. There are 14 residues in the CDR3. V lost 4 bases, J lost 0 bases, and 9 bases lay in between. Germline V gene data show CDR1 as MNHEY and CDR2 as SVGAGI. The CDR3 sequence is CASSSLGLNTEAFF. The CDR3 DNA sequence: TGTGCCAGCAGTTCCTTGGGCCTGAACACTGAAGCTTTCTTT.

The chain has TRBV11-3 and TRBJ2-3; tentatively, D is TRBD2 (6 bases). V dropped 3 bases and J dropped 5 bases, with 6 bases sitting between them. Germline values: CDR1 SGHNT, CDR2 YENEEA. The CDR3 is made up of 12 amino acids. CDR3 nucleotide sequence: TGTGCCAGCAGCTTGGGGGGAGATACGCAGTATTTT. It is translated as CASSLGGDTQYF.

The J gene is TRBJ2-3, the V gene TRBV30; 8 bases are a match to TRBD2. The V gene's germline CDR1 is GTSNPN and CDR2 SVGIG (reference sequence). CDR3 length equals 13 residues. V was pared by 4 bases and J by 5 bases, with 5 bases of the junction left unmatched. CDR3 loop: CAWTPREGDTQYF. CDR3 nucleotides: TGTGCCTGGACCCCCCGGGAGGGAGATACGCAGTATTTT.